This TCR beta chain was recovered during a study of blood T cell repertoires in COVID-19. Study-wide background: The samples span acute and convalescent COVID-19 from the United States, Italy and Spain.

Germline values: CDR1 SGHNT, CDR2 YENEEA. Trimming removed 6 bases at V and 6 bases at J, with 9 bases between. The CDR3 contains 12 residues. In the authors' methods: Reference gene primer amplification in the assay estimated nucleated cell counts. Only in-frame clones appear in the TCRdb table, and some are missing; sequencing was by immunoSEQ multiplex PCR. Clone size and the V and J calls come from that table; the DNA yielded D and trimming. The table lists 24,000 or so clones, roughly 87% of them singletons. This TCR was recovered from a human donor in a cohort sampled during active COVID-19. The donor label of this sample is uncertain. The sequencing sample was made of peripheral blood. The J gene is TRBJ2-1, the V gene TRBV11-3; D perhaps matches TRBD1 (5 bases). This CDR3 reads CASSSQGNEQFF. In DNA, the CDR3 is TGTGCCAGCAGTAGCCAGGGCAATGAGCAGTTCTTC.